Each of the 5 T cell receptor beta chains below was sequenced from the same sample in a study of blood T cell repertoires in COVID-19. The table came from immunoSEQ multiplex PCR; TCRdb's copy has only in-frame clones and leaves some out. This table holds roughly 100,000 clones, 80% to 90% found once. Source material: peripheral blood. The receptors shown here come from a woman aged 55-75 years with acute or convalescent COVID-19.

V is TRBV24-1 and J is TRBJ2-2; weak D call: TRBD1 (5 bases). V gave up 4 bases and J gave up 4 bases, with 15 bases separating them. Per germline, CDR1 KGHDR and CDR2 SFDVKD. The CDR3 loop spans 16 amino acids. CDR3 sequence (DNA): TGTGCCACCAGTGACCGCACTCGACAGACCACCGGGGAGCTGTTTTTT. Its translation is CATSDRTRQTTGELFF.

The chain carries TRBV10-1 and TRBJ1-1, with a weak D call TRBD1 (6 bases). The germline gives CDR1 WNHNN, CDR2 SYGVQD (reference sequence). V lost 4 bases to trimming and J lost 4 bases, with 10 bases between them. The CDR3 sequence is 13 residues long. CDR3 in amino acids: CASSAGVGTEAFF. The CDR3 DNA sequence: TGCGCCAGCAGTGCAGGGGTTGGCACTGAAGCTTTCTTT.

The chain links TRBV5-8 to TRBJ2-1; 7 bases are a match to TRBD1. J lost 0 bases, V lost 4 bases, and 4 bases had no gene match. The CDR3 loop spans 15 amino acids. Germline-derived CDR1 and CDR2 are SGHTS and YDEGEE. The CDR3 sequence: CASSPQGDSYNEQFF. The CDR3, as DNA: TGTGCCAGCAGCCCGCAGGGGGACTCCTACAATGAGCAGTTCTTC.

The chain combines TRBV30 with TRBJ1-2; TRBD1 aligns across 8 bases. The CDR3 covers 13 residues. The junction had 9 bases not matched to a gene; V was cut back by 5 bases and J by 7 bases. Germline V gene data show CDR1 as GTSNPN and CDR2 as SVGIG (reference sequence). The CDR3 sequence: CAWAPGTGSGYTF. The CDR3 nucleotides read TGTGCCTGGGCCCCCGGGACAGGCTCTGGCTACACCTTC.

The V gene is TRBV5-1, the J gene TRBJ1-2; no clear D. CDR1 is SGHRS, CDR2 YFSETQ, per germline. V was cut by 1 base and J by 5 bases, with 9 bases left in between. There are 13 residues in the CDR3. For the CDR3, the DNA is TGCGCCAGCAGCTTGCAGGCAGATTATGGCTACACCTTC. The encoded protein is CASSLQADYGYTF.